This T cell receptor (beta chain) emerged from a study of siplizumab effects on memory and regulatory T cells (dated by TCRdb to the late 2010s). About the investigation overall: The study examined how the anti-CD2 antibody siplizumab affects alloreactive T-cell subsets in allogeneic mixed lymphocyte reactions built from human PBMCs.

TCRbeta CDR3 sequencing was performed on sorted unstimulated T cells and on proliferating T cells recovered from mixed lymphocyte reactions. Fresh whole blood from approximately 11 HLA-typed healthy donors served as the source for isolating PBMCs. Library preparation used the immunoSEQ multiplex PCR assay. Some 100,000 TCR templates per sample were assayed by the deep sequencing platform. Genomic DNA extracted from sorted T cells was used for TCRbeta CDR3 sequencing. The authors processed their data as follows. The R programming language was used for clonal analysis of the TCRbeta CDR3 data. Comparing unstimulated samples against CFSE-low samples taken after the reaction was how alloreactive CD4+ and CD8+ clones were defined. Alloreactive CD4+ clones were assigned to regulatory or non-regulatory origin by matching sequences to sorted unstimulated Treg and non-Treg repertoires. This is the immuneACCESS table as TCRdb keeps it, with only in-frame sequences that have V and J called. A part of the clones is gone; compared with another copy, unresolved V genes explain less than half, and the rest is unexplained. V, J and clone size are taken as reported in that table, and D and trimming were inferred from the DNA itself. The sample table shows approximately 68,000 clones, and 75% to 95% are seen once. The biggest ten clones account for around 29% of the sample.

Concerning this clone: Its binding antigen is unknown. Base qualities were left out, and no much larger clone turns up one base away.

The study at large found these results: The cumulative frequency of alloreactive sequences traceable to unstimulated CD4+ memory T cells was significantly reduced by siplizumab. Among mappable alloreactive CD4+ clones, the Treg-derived fraction averaged about 75% with siplizumab versus 25% to 30% in control reactions. No functional confirmation was obtained for the suppressive function of proliferating Tregs from siplizumab cultures. A naive or memory phenotype could not be assigned to roughly 75-96% of proliferating CD4+ or CD8+ clones. Greater diversity appeared to be present in unstimulated naive T cells than in memory T cells, and a substantial contribution to the alloresponse seemed to be made by naive cells. Because sequences below about 10^-5 frequency were poorly captured, only a minor fraction of alloreactive clones could be mapped to unstimulated subsets.

Trimming accounts for 5 bases at V and 2 bases at J, while the number of junction bases matched to no gene is 3. CDR1 is given as SGHRS and CDR2 as YFSETQ, both from the germline V gene. The CDR3 holds 14 amino acids from the cysteine to the phenylalanine. Left in the record is the CDR3 DNA by itself, 42 bases read in frame from the first base. Material for sequencing was CD8+ T cells sorted from blood. This receptor was identified in a human donor in good health. The V and J genes are TRBV5-1 and TRBJ2-7, with 11 bases in between that match TRBD2. The CDR3 region reads CASRGTSGAYEQYF. The DNA sequence is given as TGCGCCAGCAGGGGGACTAGCGGCGCCTACGAGCAGTACTTC.